There are a few counts of the clone carrying this TCR beta chain. The antigen remains undetermined. Trimming took 0 bases from V and 15 from J; bases not matched to a gene: 3. Germline V gives CDR1 LGHNA, CDR2 YNFKEQ. This CDR3 is 14 amino acids long. The source of the sample is a study of shared clonotypes between healthy human individuals. Across the study: In total, the donors were a couple of women and three men aged 18 to 49.

As originally analysed: ImmunoSEQ yielded junction-only sequences lacking quality scores, so filtering differed. TCRdb's copy holds only in-frame clones and misses some; the assay was immunoSEQ multiplex PCR. V and J calls and clone size follow that table, whereas D and trimming were derived from the DNA. Of 75,000 to 100,000 clones listed, roughly half were seen once; the top ten hold roughly 15%. Those who donated were healthy HIV-negative adults, with no recent acute infections or vaccinations reported. Notes on the study in general: An anticipated effect of sequencing depth on clonotype sharing among donors was recognized.

The V call is TRBV4-2, the J call TRBJ2-1; 15 bases are a match to TRBD2. Sample: PBMCs. This sequence was found in a middle-aged woman in good health. Some clones in this sample may be carry-over from other donors' samples. This chain's CDR3 is CASSQEGLAGGLFF. The CDR3, as DNA: TGTGCCAGCAGCCAAGAGGGACTAGCGGGAGGACTGTTCTTC.